The following is a T cell receptor (beta chain) sequence with its context. Its target is not known. Method: immunoSEQ multiplex PCR; TCRdb's copy keeps in-frame clones and lacks some. Of 60,000 to 80,000 clones in the sample, about 90% were seen once. Per germline, CDR1 ENHRY and CDR2 SYGVKD. This CDR3 spans 16 amino acids. V lost 5 bases and J lost 2; bases outside the gene matches: 7. This record belongs to a study of OX40 agonist ivuxolimab in advanced cancers. At the level of the study: Cancers in dose escalation were hepatocellular, melanoma, renal cell and head and neck. Subjects had a mean age of around 60 years, with a range of roughly 20 to 79; less than 90% were male.

General observations from the study: At doses 0.1 to 3.0 mg/kg, CD4+ and CD8+ clones expanded. Compared with CD4+, CD8+ T cells on average had more expanded clones.

The chain links TRBV10-3 to TRBJ2-2; 8 positions agree with TRBD1. The material was CD4+ or CD8+ T cells sorted from blood, obtained in a trial of the OX40 agonist ivuxolimab. This TCR was recovered from an adult with an advanced solid tumor such as melanoma, head and neck, liver or kidney cancer. The CDR3 DNA follows: TGTGCCATCAGTAGACAGGGGCGTTCAAACACCGGGGAGCTGTTTTTT. This encodes CAISRQGRSNTGELFF.